The 2 T cell receptor beta chains reported below all come from one sample, sequenced in a study of OX40 agonist ivuxolimab in advanced cancers. Assay: immunoSEQ multiplex PCR; the TCRdb copy retains only in-frame clones and omits some. The table has tens of thousands of clones, more than 85% seen once. The source material was CD4+ or CD8+ T cells sorted from blood, sampled in a trial of the OX40 agonist ivuxolimab. Every receptor here comes from an adult with an advanced solid tumor such as melanoma, head and neck, liver or kidney cancer.

This sequence joins TRBV19 and TRBJ2-7; D is perhaps TRBD1 (7 bases). CDR1 is LNHDA and CDR2 is SQIVND in the germline V gene (reference sequence). The CDR3 is 13 residues long. V was shortened by 4 bases and J by 6 bases, with 13 bases between the two germline ends. The CDR3 coding sequence is TGTGCCAGTAGTACAAACAGGGGAGGCGAGCAGTACTTC. Translation gives CASSTNRGGEQYF.

The gene calls are TRBV7-9 and TRBJ1-2; D gene unclear. V shed 1 base and J shed 7 bases, with 10 bases lying between them. Germline V gene sequence: CDR1 SEHNR, CDR2 FQNEAQ (reference sequence). This CDR3 contains 13 residues. The CDR3 here is CASSLVAGIGYTF. CDR3 nucleotides: TGTGCCAGCAGCTTAGTGGCAGGCATTGGCTACACCTTC.